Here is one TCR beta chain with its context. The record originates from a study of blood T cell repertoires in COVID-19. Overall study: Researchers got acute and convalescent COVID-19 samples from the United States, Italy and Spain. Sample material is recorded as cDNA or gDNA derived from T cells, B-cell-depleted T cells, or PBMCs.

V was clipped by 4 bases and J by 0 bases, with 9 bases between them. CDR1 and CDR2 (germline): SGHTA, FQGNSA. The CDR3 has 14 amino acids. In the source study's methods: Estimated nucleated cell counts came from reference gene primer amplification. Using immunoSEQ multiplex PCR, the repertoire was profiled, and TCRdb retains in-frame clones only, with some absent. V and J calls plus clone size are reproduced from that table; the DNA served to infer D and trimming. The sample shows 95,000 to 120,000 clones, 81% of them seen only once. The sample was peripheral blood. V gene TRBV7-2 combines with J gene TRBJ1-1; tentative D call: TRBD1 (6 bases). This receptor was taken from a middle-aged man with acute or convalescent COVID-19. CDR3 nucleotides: TGTGCCAGCAGCTGGGGACAACTGAACACTGAAGCTTTCTTT. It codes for CASSWGQLNTEAFF.